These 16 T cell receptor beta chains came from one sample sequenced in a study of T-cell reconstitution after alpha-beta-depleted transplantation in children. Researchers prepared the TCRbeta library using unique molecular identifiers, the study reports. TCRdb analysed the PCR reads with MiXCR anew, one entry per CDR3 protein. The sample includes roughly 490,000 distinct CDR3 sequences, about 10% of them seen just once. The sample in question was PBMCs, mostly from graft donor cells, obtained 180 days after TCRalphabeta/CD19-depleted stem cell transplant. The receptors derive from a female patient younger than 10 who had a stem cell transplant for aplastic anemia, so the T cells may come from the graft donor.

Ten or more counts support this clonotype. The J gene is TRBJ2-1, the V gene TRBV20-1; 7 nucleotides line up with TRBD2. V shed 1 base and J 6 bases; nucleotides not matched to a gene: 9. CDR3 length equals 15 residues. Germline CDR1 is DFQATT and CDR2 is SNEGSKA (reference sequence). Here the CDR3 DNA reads TGCAGTGCTAGAGCGTGGACTAGGCCAGGCAATGAGCAGTTCTTC. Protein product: CSARAWTRPGNEQFF.

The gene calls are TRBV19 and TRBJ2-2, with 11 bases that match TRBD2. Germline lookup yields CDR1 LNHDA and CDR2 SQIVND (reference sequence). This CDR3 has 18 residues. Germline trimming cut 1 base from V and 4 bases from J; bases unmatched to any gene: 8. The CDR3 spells CASSIVTVAGGRTGELFF. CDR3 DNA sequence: TGTGCCAGTAGTATAGTAACGGTAGCGGGAGGGCGCACCGGGGAGCTGTTTTTT.

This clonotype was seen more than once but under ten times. Written as DNA, the CDR3 is TGTGCCAGCAGCCATCGAGGTAACGGCAATCAGCCCCAGCATTTT. It specifies CASSHRGNGNQPQHF. The chain couples TRBV27 to TRBJ1-5; D gene ambiguous. The CDR3 length is 15 residues. Per the germline V gene, CDR1 is MNHEY and CDR2 is SMNVEV (reference sequence). Trimming took off 6 bases at V and 2 bases at J, with 14 bases between the two ends.

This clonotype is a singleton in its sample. The CDR3 region has the DNA TGTGCCAGCTCACCACTAGCGTCTTCAGATACGCAGTATTTT. It codes for CASSPLASSDTQYF. V usage is TRBV18 and J usage is TRBJ2-3; TRBD2 is a possible D gene (5 bases). The germline gives CDR1 KGHSH, CDR2 LQKENI. V was shortened by 1 base and J by 4 bases, with 9 bases between the two germline ends. This CDR3 is built from 14 residues.

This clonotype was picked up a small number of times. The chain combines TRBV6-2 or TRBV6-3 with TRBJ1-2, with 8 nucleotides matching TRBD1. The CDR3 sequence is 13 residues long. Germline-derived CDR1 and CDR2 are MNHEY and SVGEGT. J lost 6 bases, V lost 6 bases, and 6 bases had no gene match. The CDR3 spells CASRRTGKNGYTF. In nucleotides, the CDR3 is TGTGCCAGCAGACGGACAGGGAAGAATGGCTACACCTTC.

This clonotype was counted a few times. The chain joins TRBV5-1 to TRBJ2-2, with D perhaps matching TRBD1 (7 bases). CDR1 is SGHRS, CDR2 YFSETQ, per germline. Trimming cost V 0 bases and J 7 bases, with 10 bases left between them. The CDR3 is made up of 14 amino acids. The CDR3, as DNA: TGCGCCAGCAGCTTGGGACAGGGAGGCGGGGAGCTGTTTTTT. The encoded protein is CASSLGQGGGELFF.

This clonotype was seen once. In DNA form, the CDR3 reads TGTGCCAGCAGCCAAAACTCGGACGGGATGTGGGACAATGAGCAGTTCTTC. As protein: CASSQNSDGMWDNEQFF. V is TRBV3-1 and J is TRBJ2-1; D may be TRBD2 (5 bases). The germline gives CDR1 LGHDT, CDR2 YNNKEL (reference sequence). The CDR3 extends over 17 amino acids. Trimming stripped 2 bases from V and 5 bases from J, with 19 bases between.

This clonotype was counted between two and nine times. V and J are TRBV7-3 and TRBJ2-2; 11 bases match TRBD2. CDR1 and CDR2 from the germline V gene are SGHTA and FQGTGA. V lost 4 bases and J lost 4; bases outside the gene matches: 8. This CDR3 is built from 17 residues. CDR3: CASSSFGTSGVTGELFF. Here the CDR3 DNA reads TGTGCCAGCAGCTCCTTTGGGACTAGCGGAGTCACCGGGGAGCTGTTTTTT.

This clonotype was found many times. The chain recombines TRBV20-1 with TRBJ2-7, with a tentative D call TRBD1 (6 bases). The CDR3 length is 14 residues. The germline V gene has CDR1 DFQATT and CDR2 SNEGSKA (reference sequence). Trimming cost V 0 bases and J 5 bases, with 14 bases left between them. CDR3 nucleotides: TGCAGTGCTAGAGAAATATTCAGGGGACACGAGCAGTACTTC. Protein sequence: CSAREIFRGHEQYF.

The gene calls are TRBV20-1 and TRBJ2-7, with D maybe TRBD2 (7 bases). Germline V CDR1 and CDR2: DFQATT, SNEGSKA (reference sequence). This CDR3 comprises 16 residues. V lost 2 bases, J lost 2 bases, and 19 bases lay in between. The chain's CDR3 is CSARSSGGGRPYEQYF. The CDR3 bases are TGCAGTGCTAGATCCTCGGGGGGCGGGAGACCCTACGAGCAGTACTTC.

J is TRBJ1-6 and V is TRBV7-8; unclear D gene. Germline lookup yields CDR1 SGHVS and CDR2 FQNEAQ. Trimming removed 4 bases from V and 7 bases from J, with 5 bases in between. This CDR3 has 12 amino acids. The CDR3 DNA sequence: TGTGCCAGCAGCTCACACAATTCACCCCTCCACTTT. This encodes CASSSHNSPLHF.

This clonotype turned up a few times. The DNA for the CDR3 is TGTGCCAGTACCTCTGGGACAGTTAGCAATCAGCCCCAGCATTTT. Its translation: CASTSGTVSNQPQHF. The rearrangement joins TRBV19 to TRBJ1-5, with 7 nucleotides matching TRBD1. V shed 7 bases and J 0 bases; nucleotides not matched to a gene: 6. The CDR3 consists of 15 residues. Germline V gene data show CDR1 as LNHDA and CDR2 as SQIVND (reference sequence).

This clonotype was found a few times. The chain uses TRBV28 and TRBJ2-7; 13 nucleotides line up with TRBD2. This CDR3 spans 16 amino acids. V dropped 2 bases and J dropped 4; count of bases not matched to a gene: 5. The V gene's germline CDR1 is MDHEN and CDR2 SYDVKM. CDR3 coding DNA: TGTGCCAGCAGTTTAACGGGACTAGCGGGACTGTACGAGCAGTACTTC. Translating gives CASSLTGLAGLYEQYF.

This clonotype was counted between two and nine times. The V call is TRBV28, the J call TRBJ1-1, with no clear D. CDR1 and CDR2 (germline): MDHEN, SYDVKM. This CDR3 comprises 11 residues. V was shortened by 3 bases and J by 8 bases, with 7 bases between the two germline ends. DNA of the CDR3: TGTGCCAGCAGTTTTGTCTTAGAAGCTTTCTTT. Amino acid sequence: CASSFVLEAFF.

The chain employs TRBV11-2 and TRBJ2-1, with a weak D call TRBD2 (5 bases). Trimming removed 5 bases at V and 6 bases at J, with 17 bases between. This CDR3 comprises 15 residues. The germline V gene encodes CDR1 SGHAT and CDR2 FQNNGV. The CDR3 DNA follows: TGTGCCAGCAGCCGACAACCCACTAGTCTCAATGAGCAGTTCTTC. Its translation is CASSRQPTSLNEQFF.

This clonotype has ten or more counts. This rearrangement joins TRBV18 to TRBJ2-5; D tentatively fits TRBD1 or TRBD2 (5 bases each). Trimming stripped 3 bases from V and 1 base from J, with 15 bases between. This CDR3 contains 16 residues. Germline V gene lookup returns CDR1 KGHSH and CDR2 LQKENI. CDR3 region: CASSPRYGATQETQYF. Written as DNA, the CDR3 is TGTGCCAGCTCACCTCGATACGGGGCCACCCAAGAGACCCAGTACTTC.